This passage covers 23 T cell receptor beta chains from one sample sequenced in a study of blood T cells in healthy people across ages. The second PCR ran about 6 to 11 cycles with a sample-barcoded 5' primer and J-beta primers. TCRdb analysed the 5' RACE reads with MiXCR anew, one entry per CDR3 protein. The sample carries around 650,000 distinct CDR3 sequences, around 41% recorded once. The sequenced material came from blood. The origin of the receptors is a man older than 75 in good health.

This chain links TRBV12-3 or TRBV12-4 with TRBJ2-7, with D possibly being TRBD1 or TRBD2 (5 bases each). Trimming took 6 bases from V and 0 from J, leaving 18 bases between them. This CDR3 has 16 amino acids. This CDR3 is CASSPGPGPGSYEQYF. The CDR3 DNA sequence: TGTGCCAGCAGCCCGGGACCGGGACCGGGCTCCTACGAGCAGTACTTC.

The V call is TRBV20-1, the J call TRBJ2-1; 8 nucleotides match TRBD2. Germline-derived CDR1 and CDR2 are DFQATT and SNEGSKA (reference sequence). The CDR3 extends over 16 amino acids. With V trimmed by 1 base and J by 5 bases, 10 bases remained unmatched. In DNA form, the CDR3 reads TGCAGTGCTAGAGTTTGGGGCGGGAGGCCCAACAATGAGCAGTTCTTC. Protein sequence: CSARVWGGRPNNEQFF.

The CDR3 spells CASRRTSFYGYTF. CDR3 DNA: TGTGCCAGCAGACGGACAAGCTTCTATGGCTACACCTTC. V gene TRBV7-2 combines with J gene TRBJ1-2; D possibly corresponds to TRBD1 (5 bases). V was trimmed by 6 bases and J by 4 bases, leaving 12 bases between them. CDR3 length: 13 amino acids. Germline assignment: CDR1 SGHTA and CDR2 FQGNSA.

The chain has TRBV10-1 and TRBJ2-5; TRBD1 aligns across 7 bases. Looked up from germline, CDR1 is WNHNN and CDR2 is SYGVQD (reference sequence). Germline trimming cut 3 bases from V and 5 bases from J; bases unmatched to any gene: 9. The length of the CDR3 is 15 residues. CDR3 protein: CASSENRGLGETQYF. CDR3 DNA sequence: TGCGCCAGCAGTGAAAATAGGGGGCTTGGGGAGACCCAGTACTTC.

CDR3 region: CSARAEVVGNQPQHF. The CDR3 DNA reads TGCAGTGCTAGAGCTGAGGTGGTAGGCAATCAGCCCCAGCATTTT. This rearrangement joins TRBV20-1 to TRBJ1-5; D is uncertain. CDR1 is DFQATT, CDR2 SNEGSKA, per germline (reference sequence). Trimming took off 1 base at V and 2 bases at J, with 12 bases between the two ends. This CDR3 has 15 residues.

This rearrangement joins TRBV7-9 to TRBJ1-1, with D possibly TRBD1 on 6 matching bases. The CDR3 is made up of 16 amino acids. The germline V gene has CDR1 SEHNR and CDR2 FQNEAQ (reference sequence). V was cut by 4 bases and J by 3 bases, with 18 bases left in between. The CDR3 DNA sequence: TGTGCCAGCAGCTCCGGGATACAGGAGGGGGACACTGAAGCTTTCTTT. The encoded protein is CASSSGIQEGDTEAFF. The whole variable domain, remainder taken from reference TRBV7-9 and TRBJ1-1, is DTGVSQNPRHKITKRGQNVTFRCDPISEHNRLYWYRQTLGQGPEFLTYFQNEAQLEKSRLLSDRFSAERPKGSFSTLEIQRTEQGDSAMYLCASSSGIQEGDTEAFFGQGTRLTVV.

This clonotype was recorded once. A read error is possible here, since a much larger clone lies one base away. The rearrangement uses TRBV6-2 or TRBV6-3 and TRBJ2-3; weak D call: TRBD2 (6 bases). V lost 6 bases and J lost 7, with 20 bases in between. The CDR3 consists of 15 residues. In germline, CDR1 is MNHEY, CDR2 SVGEGT. DNA of the CDR3: TGTGCCAGCAGCTTGAGACTAGTCACCTTGAATACGCAGTATTTT. It specifies CASSLRLVTLNTQYF.

This clonotype has just a few counts. The chain has TRBV6-2 or TRBV6-3 and TRBJ1-2; D perhaps matches TRBD1 (5 bases). This CDR3 is built from 14 residues. The germline V gene has CDR1 MNHEY and CDR2 SVGEGT. V was trimmed by 9 bases and J by 7 bases, leaving 21 bases between them. CDR3 protein: CASRRDGTASGYTF. The CDR3 nucleotides are TGTGCCAGTAGAAGGGACGGGACGGCTTCTGGCTACACCTTC.

V and J are TRBV12-3 or TRBV12-4 and TRBJ2-6; the D gene is possibly TRBD2 (6 bases). V was cut by 4 bases and J by 0 bases, with 22 bases left in between. The CDR3 runs to 20 residues. The CDR3 spells CASSSRGPIGGLSGANVLTF. CDR3 nucleotide sequence: TGTGCCAGCAGTTCACGGGGCCCAATCGGGGGACTCTCTGGGGCCAACGTCCTGACTTTC.

The chain is built from TRBV11-3 and TRBJ2-2, with unresolved D. Germline lookup yields CDR1 SGHNT and CDR2 YENEEA. CDR3 length: 15 amino acids. The ends were cut back, 5 bases at V and 6 bases at J, with 16 bases in the middle. The CDR3: CASSLRATEPGELFF. The DNA of the CDR3 is TGTGCCAGCAGCCTCCGGGCCACAGAGCCCGGGGAGCTGTTTTTT.

The chain combines TRBV3-1 with TRBJ2-4; D is unresolved. CDR3 size: 13 residues. V lost 0 bases to trimming and J lost 5 bases, with 5 bases between them. The germline V gene encodes CDR1 LGHDT and CDR2 YNNKEL (reference sequence). DNA of the CDR3: TGTGCCAGCAGCCAAGATGGGCAAAACATTCAGTACTTC. It is translated as CASSQDGQNIQYF.

This chain connects TRBV7-8 to TRBJ2-7; no clear D. V lost 1 base, J lost 1 base, and 8 bases lay in between. The CDR3 is made up of 14 amino acids. Germline V gene sequence: CDR1 SGHVS, CDR2 FQNEAQ. The CDR3 nucleotides are TGTGCCAGCAGCTTAGGAGTCCTATCCTACGAGCAGTACTTC. Translation gives CASSLGVLSYEQYF.

The rearrangement links TRBV20-1 to TRBJ2-7; the D gene is possibly TRBD1 (5 bases). V was clipped by 1 base and J by 0 bases, with 13 bases between them. The CDR3 extends over 15 amino acids. Germline V gives CDR1 DFQATT, CDR2 SNEGSKA (reference sequence). CDR3 residues: CSARGQAGFSYEQYF. CDR3 coding DNA: TGCAGTGCTAGAGGCCAGGCAGGGTTCTCCTACGAGCAGTACTTC.

In the case of this clonotype: Possible read error: a much larger clone is one base away. The V and J genes are TRBV29-1 and TRBJ2-4; 7 bases agree with TRBD2. There are 13 residues in the CDR3. Germline CDR1 reads SQVTM; CDR2 reads ANQGSEA. The CDR3 DNA reads as TGCAGCATTGATAAAAGCGGGGCGGTTGAGCAGTACTTC. Its translation is CSIDKSGAVEQYF.

This sequence joins TRBV6-6 and TRBJ2-3; 7 bases fit TRBD2. The CDR3 consists of 14 residues. After removal of 11 bases from V and 3 bases from J, the junction contained 11 bases not matched to a gene. Germline CDR1 MNHNY, CDR2 SVGAGI (reference sequence). The CDR3: CAATTPGLTDTQYF. DNA for the CDR3: TGTGCCGCGACTACCCCGGGACTAACAGATACGCAGTATTTT.

This clonotype was counted a few times. The gene calls are TRBV9 and TRBJ1-2; 7 bases line up with TRBD1. CDR1 SGDLS and CDR2 YYNGEE come from the germline V gene. Unmatched junction bases numbered 10, after V lost 0 bases and J lost 8 bases. The CDR3 is 15 amino acids. The chain's CDR3 is CASSVGDRVVVGYTF. The CDR3 region has the DNA TGTGCCAGCAGCGTAGGTGACAGGGTTGTCGTAGGCTACACCTTC.

This clonotype has more than one count but fewer than ten. The V and J genes are TRBV20-1 and TRBJ2-3, with TRBD2 matching over 12 bases. Trimming cost V 6 bases and J 4 bases; bases outside gene matches: 8. The germline V gene encodes CDR1 DFQATT and CDR2 SNEGSKA (reference sequence). CDR3 length: 15 residues. CDR3 residues: CSASTSGSMADTQYF. The CDR3, as DNA: TGCAGTGCCTCGACTAGCGGGAGTATGGCAGATACGCAGTATTTT.

The chain recombines TRBV6-2 or TRBV6-3 with TRBJ2-1; D is ambiguous. V lost 1 base, J lost 10 bases, and 5 bases lay in between. CDR1 is MNHEY and CDR2 is SVGEGT in the germline V gene. CDR3 size: 11 residues. The DNA of the CDR3 is TGTGCCAGCAGTTACTTCCGGGAGCAGTTCTTC. Protein product: CASSYFREQFF.

This clonotype has a single count. The gene calls are TRBV13 and TRBJ2-1, with TRBD2 identical over 7 bases. CDR1 PRHDT and CDR2 FYEKMQ come from the germline V gene (reference sequence). The CDR3 loop spans 12 amino acids. After removal of 4 bases from V and 9 bases from J, the junction contained 3 bases not matched to a gene. This chain's CDR3 is CASSWGGGEQFF. The CDR3 DNA is TGTGCCAGCAGCTGGGGGGGGGGTGAGCAGTTCTTC. Full variable domain (rest looked up from reference TRBV13 and TRBJ2-1): AAGVIQSPRHLIKEKRETATLKCYPIPRHDTVYWYQQGPGQDPQFLISFYEKMQSDKGSIPDRFSAQQFSDYHSELNMSSLELGDSALYFCASSWGGGEQFFGPGTRLTVL.

This sequence joins TRBV10-2 and TRBJ2-7; 9 nucleotides align to TRBD2. In germline, CDR1 is WSHSY, CDR2 SAAADI. The ends lost 7 bases at V and 6 bases at J; junction bases unmatched: 7. CDR3 length: 13 residues. The CDR3 nucleotides are TGCGCCAGCAAGGCGGGAGGGCCTTTCGAGCAGTACTTC. Translated, it gives CASKAGGPFEQYF.

The V call is TRBV7-2, the J call TRBJ1-6; perhaps TRBD1 as D (6 bases). This CDR3 has 14 residues. V dropped 1 base and J dropped 10 bases, with 11 bases sitting between them. Germline V gene sequence: CDR1 SGHTA, CDR2 FQGNSA. The CDR3 here is CASSLDRAVSPLHF. For the CDR3, the DNA is TGTGCCAGCAGCTTAGACAGGGCGGTCTCACCCCTCCACTTT. The full variable domain, completed using reference TRBV7-2 and TRBJ1-6, is GAGVSQSPSNKVTEKGKDVELRCDPISGHTALYWYRQSLGQGLEFLIYFQGNSAPDKSGLPSDRFSAERTGGSVSTLTIQRTQQEDSAVYLCASSLDRAVSPLHFGNGTRLTVT.

This chain connects TRBV6-6 to TRBJ1-2; the D is unclear. V lost 8 bases to trimming and J lost 0 bases, with 7 bases between them. This CDR3 comprises 12 residues. Per germline, CDR1 MNHNY and CDR2 SVGAGI (reference sequence). CDR3: CASWDSNYGYTF. For the CDR3, the DNA is TGTGCCAGCTGGGATTCTAACTATGGCTACACCTTC.

The chain recombines TRBV18 with TRBJ1-6; 10 bases are shared with TRBD1. The CDR3 has 15 amino acids. The germline CDR1 and CDR2 sequences are KGHSH and LQKENI. V lost 0 bases, J lost 8 bases, and 1 base stayed unmatched. CDR3 nucleotide sequence: TGTGCCAGCTCACCACCGACAGGGGGCGATTCACCCCTCCACTTT. It specifies CASSPPTGGDSPLHF. The full variable domain, in which reference TRBV18 and TRBJ1-6 provide the parts outside the CDR3, is NAGVMQNPRHLVRRRGQEARLRCSPMKGHSHVYWYRQLPEEGLKFMVYLQKENIIDESGMPKERFSAEFPKEGPSILRIQQVVRGDSAAYFCASSPPTGGDSPLHFGNGTRLTVT.